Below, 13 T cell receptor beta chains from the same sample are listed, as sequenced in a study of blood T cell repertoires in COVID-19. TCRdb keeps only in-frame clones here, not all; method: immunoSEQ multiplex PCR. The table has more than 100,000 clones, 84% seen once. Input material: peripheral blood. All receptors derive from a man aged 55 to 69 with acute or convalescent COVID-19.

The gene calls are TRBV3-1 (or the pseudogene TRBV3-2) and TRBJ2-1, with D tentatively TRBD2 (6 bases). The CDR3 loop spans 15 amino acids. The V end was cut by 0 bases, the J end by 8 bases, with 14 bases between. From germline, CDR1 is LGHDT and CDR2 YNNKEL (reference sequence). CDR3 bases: TGTGCCAGCAGCCAAGAACCCGGGAGAGGTCATGAGCAGTTCTTC. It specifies CASSQEPGRGHEQFF.

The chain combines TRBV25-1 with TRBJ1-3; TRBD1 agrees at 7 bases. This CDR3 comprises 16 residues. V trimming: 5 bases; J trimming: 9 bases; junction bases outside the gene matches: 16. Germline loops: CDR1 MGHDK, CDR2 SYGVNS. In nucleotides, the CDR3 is TGTGCCAGCAGTCCACCAGGGAACAGGGGAGTTTCCACCATATATTTT. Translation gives CASSPPGNRGVSTIYF.

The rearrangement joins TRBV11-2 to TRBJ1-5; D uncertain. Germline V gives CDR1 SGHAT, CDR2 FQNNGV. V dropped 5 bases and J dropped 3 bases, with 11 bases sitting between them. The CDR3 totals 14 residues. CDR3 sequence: CASSEAALNQPQHF. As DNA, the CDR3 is TGTGCCAGCAGCGAGGCGGCACTCAATCAGCCCCAGCATTTT.

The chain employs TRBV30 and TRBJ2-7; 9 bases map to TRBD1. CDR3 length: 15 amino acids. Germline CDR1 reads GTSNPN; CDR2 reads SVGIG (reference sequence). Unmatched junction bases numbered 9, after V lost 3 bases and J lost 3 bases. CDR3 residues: CAWSVGQGGGYEQYF. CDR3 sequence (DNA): TGTGCCTGGAGCGTGGGACAGGGAGGCGGCTACGAGCAGTACTTC. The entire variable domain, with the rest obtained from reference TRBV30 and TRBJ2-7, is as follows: SQTIHQWPATLVQPVGSPLSLECTVEGTSNPNLYWYRQAAGRGLQLLFYSVGIGQISSEVPQNLSASRPQDRQFILSSKKLLLSDSGFYLCAWSVGQGGGYEQYFGPGTRLTVT.

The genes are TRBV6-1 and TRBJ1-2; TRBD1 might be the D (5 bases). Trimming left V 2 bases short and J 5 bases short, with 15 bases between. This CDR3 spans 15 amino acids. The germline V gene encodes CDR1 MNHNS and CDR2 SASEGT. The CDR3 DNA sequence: TGTGCCAGCAGTGAATTTCGGGGGAAATGGTATGGCTACACCTTC. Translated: CASSEFRGKWYGYTF.

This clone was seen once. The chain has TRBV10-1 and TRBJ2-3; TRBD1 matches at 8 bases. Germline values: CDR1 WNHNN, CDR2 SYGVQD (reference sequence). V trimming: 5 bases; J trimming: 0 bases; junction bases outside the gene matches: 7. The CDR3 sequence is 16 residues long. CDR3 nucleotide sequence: TGCGCCAGCAGTCCCGGGACAGGTCTGAGCACAGATACGCAGTATTTT. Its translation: CASSPGTGLSTDTQYF.

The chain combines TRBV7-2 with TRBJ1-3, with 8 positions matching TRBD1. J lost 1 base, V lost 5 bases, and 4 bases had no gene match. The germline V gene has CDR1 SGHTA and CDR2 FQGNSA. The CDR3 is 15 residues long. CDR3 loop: CASSQRTGSGNTIYF. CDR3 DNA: TGTGCCAGCAGCCAACGGACAGGGTCTGGAAACACCATATATTTT.

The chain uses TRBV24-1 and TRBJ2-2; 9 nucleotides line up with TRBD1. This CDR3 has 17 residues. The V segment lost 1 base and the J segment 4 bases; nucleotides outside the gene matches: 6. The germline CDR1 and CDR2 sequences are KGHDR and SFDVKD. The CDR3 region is CATSDFEGQGTTGELFF. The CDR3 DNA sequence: TGTGCCACCAGTGATTTTGAGGGACAGGGCACCACCGGGGAGCTGTTTTTT.

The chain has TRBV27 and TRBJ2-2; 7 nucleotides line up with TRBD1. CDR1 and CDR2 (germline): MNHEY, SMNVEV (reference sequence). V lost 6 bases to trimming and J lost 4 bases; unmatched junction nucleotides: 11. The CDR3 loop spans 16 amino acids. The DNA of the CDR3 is TGTGCCAGCAGCCCTCACAGGGGAAAGGGCACCGGGGAGCTGTTTTTT. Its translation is CASSPHRGKGTGELFF.

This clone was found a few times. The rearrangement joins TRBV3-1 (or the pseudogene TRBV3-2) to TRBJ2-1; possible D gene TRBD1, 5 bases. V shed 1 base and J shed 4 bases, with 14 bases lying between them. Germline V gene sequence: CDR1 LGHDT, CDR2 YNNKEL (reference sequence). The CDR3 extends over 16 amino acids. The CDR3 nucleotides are TGTGCCAGCAGCCAAGCAGGGCTAGTCCGGTACAATGAGCAGTTCTTC. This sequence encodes CASSQAGLVRYNEQFF.

The chain's CDR3 is CASSLGQGLPQPQHF. CDR3 in DNA: TGTGCCAGCAGTCTGGGACAGGGGCTCCCCCAGCCCCAGCATTTT. This sequence joins TRBV27 and TRBJ1-5; the match to TRBD1 covers 10 bases. Germline trimming cut 5 bases from V and 7 bases from J; bases unmatched to any gene: 8. The germline gives CDR1 MNHEY, CDR2 SMNVEV (reference sequence). This CDR3 contains 15 residues.

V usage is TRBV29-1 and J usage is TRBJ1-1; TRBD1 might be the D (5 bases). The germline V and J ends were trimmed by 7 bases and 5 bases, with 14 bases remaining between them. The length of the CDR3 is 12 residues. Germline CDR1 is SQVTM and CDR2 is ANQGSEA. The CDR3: CSGVGGWTEAFF. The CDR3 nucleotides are TGCAGCGGAGTCGGGGGTTGGACTGAAGCTTTCTTT.

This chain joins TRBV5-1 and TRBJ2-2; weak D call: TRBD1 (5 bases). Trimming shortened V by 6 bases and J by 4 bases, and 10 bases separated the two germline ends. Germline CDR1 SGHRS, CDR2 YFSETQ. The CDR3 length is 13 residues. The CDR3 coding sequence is TGCGCCAGCAACAGGCTGGGCACCGGGGAGCTGTTTTTT. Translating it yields CASNRLGTGELFF.